This is a list of T cell receptor beta chains from one sample in a study of vaccination effects on CD4 cells after COVID-19. Sequencing used immunoSEQ multiplex PCR; TCRdb keeps in-frame clones, though not all of them. In the table there are 42,000 or so clones, 60% to 75% of which are singletons. Their antigens are not known. The input for sequencing was CD4+ T cells from PBMCs cultured without peptide, taken after COVID-19 vaccination. The receptors stem from a human donor who received a COVID-19 vaccine. Each CDR3 is given with its conserved first and last residue. The D gene is left open where the match is weak. Clone size appears in some rows only: once, few, many, or a class for an expanded clone.

J | D | V | size | DNA | CDR3
TRBJ2-1 | TRBD2 | TRBV19 | - | TGTGCCAGTACCCCGAGCGGGACCGGGTTTGGATACAATGAGCAGTTCTTC | CASTPSGTGFGYNEQFF
TRBJ1-2 | - | TRBV24-1 | - | TGTGCCACCAGTGATTCGCTCGGGGCCGACTATGGCTACACCTTC | CATSDSLGADYGYTF
TRBJ1-2 | - | TRBV7-2 | once | TGTGCCAGCAGCCCTAGCGGCAGCTATGGCTACACCTTC | CASSPSGSYGYTF
TRBJ2-1 | - | TRBV19 | - | TGTGCCAGTAGCGTCCGTGGTGATCGGGAGCAGTTCTTC | CASSVRGDREQFF
TRBJ2-3 | TRBD2 | TRBV11-3 | - | TGTGCCAGCAGCTTACTAGCGGGGACAGATACGCAGTATTTT | CASSLLAGTDTQYF
TRBJ2-7 | TRBD1 | TRBV18 | - | TGTGCCAGCTCACTAGGGACAGCACTTACCTACGAGCAGTACTTC | CASSLGTALTYEQYF
TRBJ1-1 | - | TRBV10-3 | - | TGTGCCATCAGTGAGTCGTACGTTGAAGCTTTCTTT | CAISESYVEAFF
TRBJ2-3 | - | TRBV3-1/TRBV3-2 | - | TGTGCCAGCAGCCAAGAGGGGATCCCAGATACGCAGTATTTT | CASSQEGIPDTQYF
TRBJ1-1 | - | TRBV5-1 | - | TGCGCCAGCAGCTGGAGGGGCAGGGGACACACTGAAGCTTTCTTT | CASSWRGRGHTEAFF
TRBJ1-1 | - | TRBV3-1/TRBV3-2 | - | TGTGCCAGCAGCCATTACGCGCGAGAAGCTTTCTTT | CASSHYAREAFF
TRBJ2-7 | TRBD1 | TRBV24-1 | - | TGTGCCACCAGTGAAGCCGGGACAGGGGGTGGATACGAGCAGTACTTC | CATSEAGTGGGYEQYF
TRBJ1-2 | TRBD1 | TRBV10-3 | few | TGTGCCATCAGTGAGGGGACAGAAAACTATGGCTACACCTTC | CAISEGTENYGYTF
TRBJ1-4 | - | TRBV3-1/TRBV3-2 | - | TGTGCCAGCAGCCTCCATAATGAAAAACTGTTTTTT | CASSLHNEKLFF
TRBJ2-7 | TRBD2 | TRBV6-5 | - | TGTGCCAGCAGTTACAATAGGGAGGGCTACGAGCAGTACTTC | CASSYNREGYEQYF
TRBJ2-7 | TRBD1 | TRBV7-2 | - | TGTGCCAGCAGCTTAATTCGTGGACAGGGCTACGAGCAGTACTTC | CASSLIRGQGYEQYF
TRBJ1-5 | - | TRBV10-3 | - | TGTGCCATCAGTCCAGGGCCGGGCAATCAGCCCCAGCATTTT | CAISPGPGNQPQHF
TRBJ2-2 | - | TRBV7-2 | - | TGTGCCAGCAGCTTAGACTCGGCCGGGGAGCTGTTTTTT | CASSLDSAGELFF
TRBJ2-2 | - | TRBV2 | few | TGTGCCAGCAACGCGCAGGATCAGTACGAGGACAACACCGGGGAGCTGTTTTTT | CASNAQDQYEDNTGELFF
TRBJ2-2 | - | TRBV19 | - | TGTGCCAGTAGCGGGCCAGGGGAGCTGTTTTTT | CASSGPGELFF
TRBJ2-2 | TRBD1 | TRBV7-8 | - | TGTGCCAGCAGCATATTGACAGGGGTCGTTGCGACCGGGGAGCTGTTTTTT | CASSILTGVVATGELFF
TRBJ2-1 | TRBD2 | TRBV18 | - | TGTGCCAGCTCCAATTCGGCACTAGCGGGAGTGATTGAGCAGTTCTTC | CASSNSALAGVIEQFF
TRBJ2-7 | TRBD2 | TRBV4-1 | - | TGCGCCAGCAGCCGGGCGGGAGTCAACGAGCAGTACTTC | CASSRAGVNEQYF
TRBJ2-1 | - | TRBV10-1 | - | TGCGCCAGCAGTAGAAGGGGTGGCAATGAGCAGTTCTTC | CASSRRGGNEQFF
TRBJ1-1 | - | TRBV6-5 | - | TGTGCCAGCAGTTACTCGGGGGCGCCGAACACTGAAGCTTTCTTT | CASSYSGAPNTEAFF
TRBJ2-3 | TRBD1 | TRBV4-1 | - | TGCGCCAGCAGCCAAGCAGGGGGCGCGTTGACAGATACGCAGTATTTT | CASSQAGGALTDTQYF
TRBJ2-1 | - | TRBV24-1 | - | TGTGCCACCGGGCGGTTCGGAGTGCAGTTCTTC | CATGRFGVQFF
TRBJ2-1 | - | TRBV3-1/TRBV3-2 | - | TGTGCCAGCAGCCTTAGCCGGGGATACTACAATGAGCAGTTCTTC | CASSLSRGYYNEQFF
TRBJ2-1 | TRBD2 | TRBV6-5 | few | TGTGCCAGCAGTTATGAGTCTAGCGGACTCAATGAGCAGTTCTTC | CASSYESSGLNEQFF
TRBJ1-6 | - | TRBV7-9 | - | TGTGCCAGCAGCTTATCTCTTGGAGGTCCCCTCCACTTT | CASSLSLGGPLHF
TRBJ2-3 | - | TRBV11-3 | once | TGTGCCAGCAGCATAGGAGGGCCATCTGCAGATACGCAGTATTTT | CASSIGGPSADTQYF
TRBJ1-2 | TRBD1 | TRBV4-2 | - | TGTGCCAGCAGCCAAATAGGACAGGATGAAAACTATGGCTACACCTTC | CASSQIGQDENYGYTF
TRBJ1-6 | - | TRBV19 | once | TGTGCCAGTAGTCGCGCAGGGGATAATTCACCCCTCCACTTT | CASSRAGDNSPLHF
TRBJ1-2 | TRBD1 | TRBV5-4 | - | TGTGCCAGCAGCCCCGGGACAGCCGGCGCCTATGGCTACACCTTC | CASSPGTAGAYGYTF
TRBJ2-1 | - | TRBV25-1 | - | TGTGCCAGCACCGGTCCATCGGGCAATGAGCAGTTCTTC | CASTGPSGNEQFF
TRBJ2-1 | TRBD2 | TRBV4-2 | - | TGTGCCAGCAGCCAAGATGGGCTAGCGGGAGTGTCGTTCTTC | CASSQDGLAGVSFF
TRBJ2-7 | TRBD2 | TRBV6-2/TRBV6-3 | few | TGTGCCAGCAGTTGGACTAGCGGGAGCTACGAGCAGTACTTC | CASSWTSGSYEQYF
TRBJ1-3 | TRBD1 | TRBV3-1/TRBV3-2 | few | TGTGCCAGCAGCCCCGGGACAGGGACAGGAAACACCATATATTTT | CASSPGTGTGNTIYF
TRBJ2-7 | TRBD1 | TRBV6-5 | - | TGTGCAGTGCAGGGGGCGAGCCACGAGCAGTACTTC | CAVQGASHEQYF
TRBJ2-7 | - | TRBV13 | - | TGTGCCAGCAGCCACACCGCCTGGAGGACATCAGGCTCCTACGAGCAGTACTTC | CASSHTAWRTSGSYEQYF
TRBJ1-1 | - | TRBV9 | - | TGTGCCAGCAGCCCACTTGGGGAGGTATACACTGAAGCTTTCTTT | CASSPLGEVYTEAFF
TRBJ1-5 | TRBD1 | TRBV2 | - | TGTGCCAGCAGAGGGGACAGGAGCCAACATCAGCCCCAGCATTTT | CASRGDRSQHQPQHF
TRBJ2-7 | - | TRBV6-5 | - | TGTGCCGGACGAGACAGACCGGACGGAAACTACGAGCAGTACTTC | CAGRDRPDGNYEQYF
TRBJ2-1 | TRBD1 | TRBV10-2 | - | TGCGCCAGCAGGCAAGGACAGGGGTTCTACAATGAGCAGTTCTTC | CASRQGQGFYNEQFF
TRBJ2-3 | - | TRBV6-1 | - | TGTGCCAGCAGTGACATTGTGGATACGCAGTATTTT | CASSDIVDTQYF
TRBJ1-1 | - | TRBV18 | - | TGTGCCAGCTCACCACCGGGAGGGTCCACTGAAGCTTTCTTT | CASSPPGGSTEAFF
TRBJ2-7 | - | TRBV7-9 | few | TGTGCCAGCAGCTTGGCAGGGATCCACGAGCAGTACTTC | CASSLAGIHEQYF
TRBJ1-3 | - | TRBV6-5 | - | TGTGCCAGCATGGGGAGGGAAGACACCATATATTTT | CASMGREDTIYF
TRBJ1-1 | TRBD1 | TRBV10-1 | - | TGCGCCAGCAGCCGGGACAGGGTCACTGAAGCTTTCTTT | CASSRDRVTEAFF
TRBJ1-5 | - | TRBV2 | - | TGTGCCAGCAGTGTAGAGGGGCATAGCAATCAGCCCCAGCATTTT | CASSVEGHSNQPQHF
TRBJ2-2 | TRBD1 | TRBV6-4 | - | TGTGCCAGCAGTGACCAATCCGCGGGACAGGGGGCCACCGGGGAGCTGTTTTTT | CASSDQSAGQGATGELFF
TRBJ2-1 | TRBD2 | TRBV12-3/TRBV12-4 | - | TGTGCCAGCATCTTGACTAGCGGCCCTGAGTTCTTC | CASILTSGPEFF
TRBJ1-3 | - | TRBV19 | - | TGTGCCAGTATCCTGGGGTCGGGGGCTGGCGGAAACACCATATATTTT | CASILGSGAGGNTIYF
TRBJ2-5 | - | TRBV15 | - | TGTGCCACCAGCAGAGATGGGGGGGGCGCAGAGACCCAGTACTTC | CATSRDGGGAETQYF
TRBJ2-5 | - | TRBV29-1 | many | TGCAGCGTTTCAGGAGGGGGAGAGACCCAGTACTTC | CSVSGGGETQYF
TRBJ2-1 | - | TRBV27 | few | TGTGCCAGCCGCGTAGCGCCTAGCTCCTACAATGAGCAGTTCTTC | CASRVAPSSYNEQFF
TRBJ1-5 | TRBD1 | TRBV5-1 | - | TGCGCCAGCAGCCCCGGGACAGGGGGCCGGTATAGCAATCAGCCCCAGCATTTT | CASSPGTGGRYSNQPQHF
TRBJ2-7 | - | TRBV18 | once | TGTGCCAGCTCACCAGGCGAGACTCACTCCTACGAGCAGTACTTC | CASSPGETHSYEQYF
TRBJ2-7 | TRBD1 | TRBV5-5 | - | TGTGCCAGCAGCACCGACAGGGGCCACGAGCAGTACTTC | CASSTDRGHEQYF
TRBJ2-2 | - | TRBV5-1 | - | TGCGCCAGCAGCATCGACAGTACCGGGGAGCTGTTTTTT | CASSIDSTGELFF
TRBJ2-7 | TRBD1 | TRBV2 | few | TGTGCCAGCAGTGGGGACAGCTGGGAGCAGTACTTC | CASSGDSWEQYF